These 20 T cell receptor beta chains originate from one sample sequenced in a study of blood T cell repertoires in COVID-19. Clones were sequenced by immunoSEQ multiplex PCR, and TCRdb holds only the in-frame ones, with some missing. The sample consists of some 97,000 clones, around four fifths of them appearing once. Sequenced input: peripheral blood. The receptors stem from a woman between 65 and 79 years old with acute or convalescent COVID-19.

This clone was recorded a few times. This chain connects TRBV2 to TRBJ1-2; a weak D match, TRBD1 (6 bases). V was clipped by 1 base and J by 0 bases, with 15 bases between them. The CDR3 totals 17 residues. Looked up from germline, CDR1 is SNHLY and CDR2 is FYNNEI. CDR3 loop: CASSEGYQGQANYGYTF. The CDR3 nucleotides are TGTGCCAGCAGTGAAGGTTATCAGGGGCAGGCTAACTATGGCTACACCTTC. Filled out from reference TRBV2 and TRBJ1-2, the complete variable domain reads EPEVTQTPSHQVTQMGQEVILRCVPISNHLYFYWYRQILGQKVEFLVSFYNNEISEKSEIFDDQFSVERPDGSNFTLKIRSTKLEDSAMYFCASSEGYQGQANYGYTFGSGTRLTVV.

This chain's CDR3 is CASSLRLGQGKKGTEAFF. CDR3 sequence (DNA): TGTGCCAGCAGCTTAAGGTTGGGTCAGGGGAAAAAGGGCACTGAAGCTTTCTTT. This chain uses TRBV7-2 with TRBJ1-1, with D tentatively TRBD1 (6 bases). Between the trimmed V and J ends, which lost 2 bases and 4 bases, there was a span of 23 bases. CDR1 and CDR2 from the germline V gene are SGHTA and FQGNSA. The CDR3 runs 18 residues.

The chain is built from TRBV7-8 and TRBJ2-7, with D perhaps matching TRBD2 (5 bases). Trimming removed 5 bases at V and 0 bases at J, with 14 bases between. Looked up from germline, CDR1 is SGHVS and CDR2 is FQNEAQ. The CDR3 extends over 15 amino acids. In DNA form, the CDR3 reads TGTGCCAGCAGCCCCCCACTAGGACTCTCCTACGAGCAGTACTTC. Protein product: CASSPPLGLSYEQYF.

CDR3 bases: TGTGCCTGGAGCCGAGGGTACGAGCAGTACGTC. Protein sequence: CAWSRGYEQYV. The V and J genes are TRBV30 and TRBJ2-7; tentative D call: TRBD2 (5 bases). Germline loops: CDR1 GTSNPN, CDR2 SVGIG (reference sequence). CDR3 length: 11 residues. V was shortened by 3 bases and J by 4 bases, with 7 bases between the two germline ends.

The gene calls are TRBV6-6 and TRBJ2-7, with TRBD1 matching 7 bases. J gave up 0 bases and V 7 bases, and 6 bases lay outside the gene matches. This CDR3 spans 14 amino acids. Germline CDR1 MNHNY, CDR2 SVGAGI (reference sequence). As DNA, the CDR3 is TGTGCCAGCACTCGACAGGGCAGCTCCTACGAGCAGTACGTC. Translation: CASTRQGSSYEQYV.

The chain carries TRBV28 and TRBJ1-2, with 12 bases identical to TRBD1. Per the germline V gene, CDR1 is MDHEN and CDR2 is SYDVKM. V shed 11 bases, J shed 7 bases, and the junction held 5 bases outside the gene matches. The CDR3 is 12 residues long. CDR3 DNA sequence: TGTGCCGGGGGACAGGGGGCTGGTGGCTACACCTTC. It encodes CAGGQGAGGYTF.

The V call is TRBV16, the J call TRBJ1-1, with D unclear. The CDR3 runs 13 residues. V lost 4 bases and J lost 0, with 6 bases in between. Germline V CDR1 and CDR2: KGHSY, FQNENV. The CDR3 region is CASSLDMNTEAFF. As DNA, the CDR3 is TGTGCCAGCAGCCTCGACATGAACACTGAAGCTTTCTTT.

This clone was seen a handful of times. This chain uses TRBV5-1 with TRBJ2-1; 7 bases are a match to TRBD1. V shed 4 bases and J 5 bases; nucleotides not matched to a gene: 3. CDR1 is SGHRS, CDR2 YFSETQ, per germline. CDR3 length: 13 residues. The CDR3 DNA reads TGCGCCAGCAGCGTTGGGACAGACAATGAGCAGTTCTTC. This encodes CASSVGTDNEQFF.

The V gene is TRBV29-1, the J gene TRBJ1-1; a possible D gene is TRBD1 (5 bases). Germline assignment: CDR1 SQVTM and CDR2 ANQGSEA. The CDR3 has 13 residues. Trimming stripped 4 bases from V and 6 bases from J, with 15 bases between. The CDR3 DNA follows: TGCAGCGTTGGTTGGGGGAGGGGAGCTGAAGCTTTCTTT. This sequence encodes CSVGWGRGAEAFF.

The V and J genes are TRBV5-6 and TRBJ2-5, with TRBD1 matching 8 bases. CDR3 length: 14 residues. Germline assignment: CDR1 SGHDT and CDR2 YYEEEE. V lost 3 bases to trimming and J lost 2 bases; unmatched junction nucleotides: 3. The CDR3 nucleotides read TGTGCCAGCAGCTGGGACAGGTTACAAGAGACCCAGTACTTC. It codes for CASSWDRLQETQYF.

V is TRBV4-1 and J is TRBJ2-1; D is undetermined. Germline-derived CDR1 and CDR2 are MGHRA and YSYEKL. Deletions cut 0 bases from V and 0 bases from J, with 3 bases between. The CDR3 runs to 14 residues. The CDR3 region has the DNA TGCGCCAGCAGCCAAGACGGCTCCTACAATGAGCAGTTCTTC. Protein: CASSQDGSYNEQFF.

The J gene is TRBJ2-7, the V gene TRBV6-2 or TRBV6-3; D not resolved. V lost 5 bases, J lost 2 bases, and 7 bases lay in between. The CDR3 has 12 amino acids. Looked up from germline, CDR1 is MNHEY and CDR2 is SVGEGT. The CDR3 is CASSPNTYEQYF. The DNA of the CDR3 is TGTGCCAGCAGTCCCAACACCTACGAGCAGTACTTC.

The J gene is TRBJ2-3, the V gene TRBV29-1, with no clear D. CDR1 is SQVTM, CDR2 ANQGSEA, per germline. The CDR3 has 13 amino acids. Trimming left V 1 base short and J 5 bases short, with 10 bases between. This CDR3 is CSVEGTHRDTQYF. Here the CDR3 DNA reads TGCAGCGTTGAAGGTACCCACAGAGATACGCAGTATTTT.

This chain joins TRBV2 and TRBJ1-5, with 7 bases matching TRBD1. The trim removed 6 bases at V and 2 bases at J, leaving 4 bases unmatched. The CDR3 consists of 14 residues. The germline V gene encodes CDR1 SNHLY and CDR2 FYNNEI. Written as DNA, the CDR3 is TGTGCCAGCAGCGTTGACAGGGGCAATCAGCCCCAGCATTTT. Amino acids: CASSVDRGNQPQHF.

V gene TRBV19 combines with J gene TRBJ1-5; a weak D match, TRBD1 (5 bases). Germline V gives CDR1 LNHDA, CDR2 SQIVND (reference sequence). Deletions cut 4 bases from V and 9 bases from J, with 28 bases between. The CDR3 extends over 18 amino acids. The CDR3 DNA sequence: TGTGCCAGTAGTAAACGGAGGGGTGAGCACCGACCAGGGACGCCCCAGCATTTT. This sequence encodes CASSKRRGEHRPGTPQHF.

This clone was observed a handful of times. This sequence joins TRBV5-1 and TRBJ1-2; TRBD1 aligns across 11 bases. The CDR3 is 13 amino acids. Germline-derived CDR1 and CDR2 are SGHRS and YFSETQ. V was clipped by 0 bases and J by 11 bases; unmatched bases: 3. The CDR3 DNA sequence: TGCGCCAGCAGCTTGGTGGACAGGGGGCTGTACACCTTC. Translated: CASSLVDRGLYTF.

The chain couples TRBV24-1 to TRBJ2-5; D call uncertain. Germline assignment: CDR1 KGHDR and CDR2 SFDVKD. The V and J ends lost 6 bases and 0 bases respectively, with 7 bases between them. The CDR3 consists of 13 residues. CDR3 loop: CATSTEYQETQYF. CDR3 in DNA: TGTGCCACCAGTACGGAGTACCAAGAGACCCAGTACTTC.

In regard to this clone: This sample also contains other DNA sequences that code for the same CDR3. This chain links TRBV4-3 with TRBJ1-5; TRBD1 agrees at 7 bases. V gave up 1 base and J gave up 7 bases; unmatched junction bases: 4. The CDR3 spans 14 residues. The germline V gene has CDR1 LGHNA and CDR2 YSLEER. The CDR3: CASSQGQGEQPQHF. The CDR3 coding sequence is TGCGCCAGCAGCCAAGGTCAGGGGGAACAGCCCCAGCATTTT.

The rearrangement links TRBV6-1 to TRBJ1-2; D unclear. V lost 1 base, J lost 3 bases, and 9 bases lay in between. From germline, CDR1 is MNHNS and CDR2 SASEGT. This CDR3 contains 14 residues. DNA for the CDR3: TGTGCCAGCAGTGAAGGGGCTGTGCACTATGGCTACACCTTC. Translated, it gives CASSEGAVHYGYTF.

The chain is built from TRBV6-5 and TRBJ1-4; 9 nucleotides line up with TRBD1. CDR1 MNHEY and CDR2 SVGAGI come from the germline V gene. J was trimmed by 7 bases and V by 5 bases; bases with no gene match: 5. This CDR3 is built from 14 residues. CDR3 sequence reads: CASSKTGGPEKLFF. CDR3 DNA sequence: TGTGCCAGCAGTAAGACAGGGGGTCCTGAAAAACTGTTTTTT.